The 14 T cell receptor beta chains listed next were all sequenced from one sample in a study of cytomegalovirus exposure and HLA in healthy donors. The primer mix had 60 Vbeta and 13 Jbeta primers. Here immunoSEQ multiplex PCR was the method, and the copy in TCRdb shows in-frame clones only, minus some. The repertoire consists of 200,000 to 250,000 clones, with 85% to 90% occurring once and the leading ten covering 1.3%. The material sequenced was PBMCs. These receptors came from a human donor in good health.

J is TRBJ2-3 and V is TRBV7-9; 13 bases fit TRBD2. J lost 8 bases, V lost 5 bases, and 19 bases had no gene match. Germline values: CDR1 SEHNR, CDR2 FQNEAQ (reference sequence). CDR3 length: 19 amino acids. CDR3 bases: TGTGCCAGCAGCCCCCCCCGGACCGGGACTAGCGGGGAGGTCGGTACGCAGTATTTT. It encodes CASSPPRTGTSGEVGTQYF.

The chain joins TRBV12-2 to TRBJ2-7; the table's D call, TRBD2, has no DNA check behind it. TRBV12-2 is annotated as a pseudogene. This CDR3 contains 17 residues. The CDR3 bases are TGTGCAAGTCGCCCAACCGGGGGGTCCTCTCTTGTTCTCGAGCAGTACTTC. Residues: CASRPTGGSSLVLEQYF.

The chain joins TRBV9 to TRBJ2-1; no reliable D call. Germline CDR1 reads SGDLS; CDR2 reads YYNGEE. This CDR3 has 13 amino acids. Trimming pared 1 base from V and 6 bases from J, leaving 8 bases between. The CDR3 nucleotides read TGTGCCAGCAGCGTACTTACTCCCAATGAGCAGTTCTTC. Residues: CASSVLTPNEQFF.

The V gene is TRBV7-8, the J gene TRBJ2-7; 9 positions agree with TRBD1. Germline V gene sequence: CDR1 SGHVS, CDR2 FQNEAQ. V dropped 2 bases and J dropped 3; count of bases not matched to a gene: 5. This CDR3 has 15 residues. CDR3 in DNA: TGTGCCAGCAGCTTATGGGGACAGGGTAACTACGAGCAGTACTTC. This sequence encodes CASSLWGQGNYEQYF.

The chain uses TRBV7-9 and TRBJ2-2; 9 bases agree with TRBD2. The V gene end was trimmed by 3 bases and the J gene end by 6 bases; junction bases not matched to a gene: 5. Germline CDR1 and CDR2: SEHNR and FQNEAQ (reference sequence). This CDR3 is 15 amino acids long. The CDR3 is CASSFSGSPAGELFF. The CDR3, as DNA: TGTGCCAGCAGCTTTAGCGGGAGTCCCGCCGGGGAGCTGTTTTTT.

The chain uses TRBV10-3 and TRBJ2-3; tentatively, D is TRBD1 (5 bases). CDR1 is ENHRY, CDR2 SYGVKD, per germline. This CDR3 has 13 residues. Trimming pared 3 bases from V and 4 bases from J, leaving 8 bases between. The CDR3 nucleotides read TGTGCCATCAGTGATCAGGGCCCAGATACGCAGTATTTT. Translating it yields CAISDQGPDTQYF.

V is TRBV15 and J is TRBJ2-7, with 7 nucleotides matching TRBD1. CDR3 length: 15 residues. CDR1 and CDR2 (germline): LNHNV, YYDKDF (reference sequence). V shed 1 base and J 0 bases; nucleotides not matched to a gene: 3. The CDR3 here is CATSRGQGSSYEQYF. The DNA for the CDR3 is TGTGCCACCAGCAGAGGACAGGGAAGCTCCTACGAGCAGTACTTC.

CDR3 sequence (DNA): TGTGCCAGCAGGCCGAGCGGATTCTCCTACGAGCAGTACTTC. Translated, it gives CASRPSGFSYEQYF. The J gene is TRBJ2-7, the V gene TRBV6-5; possible D gene TRBD2, 5 bases. Germline-derived CDR1 and CDR2 are MNHEY and SVGAGI. V lost 6 bases and J 0 bases, leaving 12 bases between the germline ends. The CDR3 sequence is 14 residues long.

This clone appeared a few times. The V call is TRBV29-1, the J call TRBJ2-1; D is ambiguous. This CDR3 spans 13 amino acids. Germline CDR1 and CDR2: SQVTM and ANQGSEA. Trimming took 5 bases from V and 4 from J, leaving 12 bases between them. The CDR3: CSVLAALYNEQFF. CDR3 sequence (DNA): TGCAGCGTTCTCGCGGCGCTGTACAATGAGCAGTTCTTC.

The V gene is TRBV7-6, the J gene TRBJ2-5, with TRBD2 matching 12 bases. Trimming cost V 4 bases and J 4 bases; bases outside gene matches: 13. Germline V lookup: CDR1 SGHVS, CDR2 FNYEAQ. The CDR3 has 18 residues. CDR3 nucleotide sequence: TGTGCCAGCAGCTCGTGGACTAGCGGGAAACCCAGTGGAGAGACCCAGTACTTC. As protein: CASSSWTSGKPSGETQYF.

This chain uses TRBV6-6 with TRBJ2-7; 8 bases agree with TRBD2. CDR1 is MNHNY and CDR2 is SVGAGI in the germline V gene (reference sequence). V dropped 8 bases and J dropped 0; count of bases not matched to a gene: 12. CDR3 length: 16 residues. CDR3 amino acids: CASSRRERESSYEQYF. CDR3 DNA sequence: TGTGCCAGCTCTCGCCGGGAGCGGGAGTCCTCCTACGAGCAGTACTTC.

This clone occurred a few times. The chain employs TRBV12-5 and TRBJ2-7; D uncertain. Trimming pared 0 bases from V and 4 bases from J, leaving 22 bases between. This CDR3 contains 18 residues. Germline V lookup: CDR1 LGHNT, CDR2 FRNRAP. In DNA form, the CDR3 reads TGTGCTAGTGGTTTGGTTTTCTTTTCAATCCCGGCGGCGTACGAGCAGTACTTC. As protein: CASGLVFFSIPAAYEQYF.

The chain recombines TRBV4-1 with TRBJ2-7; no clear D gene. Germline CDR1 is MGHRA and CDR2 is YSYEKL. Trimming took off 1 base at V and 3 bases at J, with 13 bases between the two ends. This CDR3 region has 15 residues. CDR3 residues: CASSQGRGNNYEQYF. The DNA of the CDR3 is TGCGCCAGCAGCCAAGGACGCGGTAATAACTACGAGCAGTACTTC.

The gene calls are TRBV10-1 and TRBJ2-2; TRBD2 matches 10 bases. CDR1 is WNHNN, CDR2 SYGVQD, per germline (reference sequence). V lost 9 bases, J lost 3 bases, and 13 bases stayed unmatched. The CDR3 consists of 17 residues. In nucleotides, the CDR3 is TGCGCCAGGCCCACCACCGGGACTAGCGAATACACCGGGGAGCTGTTTTTT. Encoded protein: CARPTTGTSEYTGELFF.